Sequencing of this TCR beta chain was carried out in a study of long-term antiretroviral therapy in people with HIV. Germline assignment: CDR1 SGHRS and CDR2 YFSETQ. This CDR3 region has 20 residues. Between the trimmed V and J ends, which lost 0 bases and 8 bases, there was a span of 32 bases. Per donor, at least one pre-ART and at least two post-ART PBMC samples were obtained. There are a few counts of this clone. What it binds is unknown. Overall study findings and caveats: Investigators report no available data on ART adherence, viral resistance or therapy changes.

Version v3.0 of the immunoSEQ assay ran at survey level. Data came from immunoSEQ multiplex PCR; TCRdb stores just in-frame clones and leaves some out. The table has 32,000 or so clones, approximately 90% seen once. This specimen consisted of unsorted PBMCs, obtained 3.2 years before starting antiretroviral therapy. The sequence derives from a man aged 50 to 59 with HIV. The chain uses TRBV5-1 and TRBJ1-2, with D maybe TRBD1 (5 bases). Here the CDR3 DNA reads TGCGCCAGCAGCTTGGCAGGGTCTCTATCCGCTAATCAGGGTTTCTACGGCTACACCTTC. It encodes CASSLAGSLSANQGFYGYTF.